This TCR beta chain stems from a study of blood T cells in healthy people across ages. Points from the study as a whole: Considered underestimates were the diversity estimates obtained from one million T cells. TCR beta diversity tracked closely with naive T cell percentage.

Then a second PCR, running about 7 to 11 cycles, was carried out with a sample-barcoded 5' primer and a J-beta primer mix. Via MiXCR, TCRdb re-called the 5' RACE reads, giving one row per CDR3 protein. The data hold approximately 320,000 distinct CDR3 sequences, with 25% to 30% observed a single time. This clonotype has a handful of counts. Its target is not known. Peripheral blood samples of about 10 milliliters were drawn from each donor. This CDR3 spans 19 amino acids. Germline CDR1 MNHEY, CDR2 SVGAGI. J lost 0 bases, V lost 0 bases, and 4 bases had no gene match. The clonotype comes from a woman in her 70s in good health. The chain joins TRBV6-5 to TRBJ2-1, with 14 bases aligning to TRBD2. Sequencing was performed on blood. The CDR3 reads CASSYSRGTSGSSYNEQFF. The CDR3, as DNA: TGTGCCAGCAGTTACTCTAGGGGGACTAGCGGGAGCTCCTACAATGAGCAGTTCTTC.